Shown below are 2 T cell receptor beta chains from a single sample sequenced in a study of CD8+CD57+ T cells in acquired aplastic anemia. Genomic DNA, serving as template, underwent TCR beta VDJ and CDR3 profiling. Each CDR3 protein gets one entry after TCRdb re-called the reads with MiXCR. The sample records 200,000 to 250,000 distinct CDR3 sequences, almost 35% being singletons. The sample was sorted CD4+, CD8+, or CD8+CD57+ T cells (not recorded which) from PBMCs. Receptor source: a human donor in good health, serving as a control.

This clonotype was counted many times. The CDR3 reads CSANKQPTMNTEAFF. The CDR3 DNA is TGCAGCGCAAACAAACAACCTACTATGAACACTGAAGCTTTCTTT. This chain connects TRBV29-1 to TRBJ1-1; D uncertain. The CDR3 is 15 amino acids. CDR1 is SQVTM and CDR2 is ANQGSEA in the germline V gene. Trimming shortened V by 7 bases and J by 0 bases, and 18 bases separated the two germline ends.

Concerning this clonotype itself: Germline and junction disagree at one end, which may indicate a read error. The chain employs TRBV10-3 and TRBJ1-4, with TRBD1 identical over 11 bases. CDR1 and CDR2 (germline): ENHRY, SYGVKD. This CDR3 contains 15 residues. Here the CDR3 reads CASSQPGQGGQKLFF. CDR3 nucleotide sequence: TGTGCCAGCAGTCAACCGGGACAGGGGGGACAGAAACTGTTTTTT.